The source of this T cell receptor beta chain is a study of CD8 T cells in ankylosing spondylitis. Study-level points and caveats: What appeared characteristic of ankylosing spondylitis blood was a TCR beta motif of eight highly homologous variants. Earlier studies detected some motif variants in reactive arthritis synovial fluid and blood. Disease-linked clones proved CD8+ and comparatively uncommon in peripheral blood.

Using quantitative 5'-RACE with molecular barcodes, the authors made TCR beta libraries. TCRdb re-analysed the 5' RACE reads in MiXCR, keeping a single row per CDR3 protein. The sample holds 800,000 to 900,000 distinct CDR3 sequences, about an eighth seen once. At least ten counts were recorded for this clonotype. Its target is unknown. The CDR3 consists of 12 residues. J gave up 0 bases and V 7 bases, and 2 bases lay outside the gene matches. The germline V gene has CDR1 SQVTM and CDR2 ANQGSEA. The sequence came from a male donor with ankylosing spondylitis. The material sequenced was blood, either unsorted or a sorted T cell fraction (not recorded which). The chain employs TRBV29-1 and TRBJ1-1; 7 bases are a match to TRBD1. The CDR3 spells CSAGQVNTEAFF. CDR3 nucleotide sequence: TGCAGCGCCGGACAGGTGAACACTGAAGCTTTCTTT.